One sample yielded the 32 T cell receptor beta chains listed below, sequenced in a study of technical replicates of blood from a handful of donors. Sequencing used immunoSEQ multiplex PCR; TCRdb keeps in-frame clones, though not all of them. In the table there are tens of thousands of clones, roughly 90% of which are singletons. The sequencing sample was made of T cells isolated from PBMCs. These receptors all come from a human donor in good health.

V gene TRBV5-5 combines with J gene TRBJ1-1; no definite D call. V lost 0 bases, J lost 6 bases, and 12 bases lay in between. CDR1 is SGHKS and CDR2 is YYEKEE in the germline V gene (reference sequence). CDR3 size: 14 residues. CDR3 sequence: CASSLDFRVPEAFF. DNA for the CDR3: TGTGCCAGCAGCTTGGATTTTAGAGTCCCTGAAGCTTTCTTT.

J is TRBJ2-6 and V is TRBV18; 10 bases fit TRBD2. V trimming: 6 bases; J trimming: 0 bases; junction bases outside the gene matches: 2. This CDR3 is built from 16 residues. Germline V gene lookup returns CDR1 KGHSH and CDR2 LQKENI. As DNA, the CDR3 is TGTGCCAGCTCTCTAGCGGGAGTCTCTGGGGCCAACGTCCTGACTTTC. Translating gives CASSLAGVSGANVLTF. The complete variable domain, with remaining parts taken from reference TRBV18 and TRBJ2-6, reads NAGVMQNPRHLVRRRGQEARLRCSPMKGHSHVYWYRQLPEEGLKFMVYLQKENIIDESGMPKERFSAEFPKEGPSILRIQQVVRGDSAAYFCASSLAGVSGANVLTFGAGSRLTVL.

This chain connects TRBV7-3 to TRBJ2-3; a weak D match, TRBD2 (6 bases). The V and J ends lost 5 bases and 2 bases respectively, with 8 bases between them. The CDR3 extends over 13 amino acids. Germline values: CDR1 SGHTA, CDR2 FQGTGA. CDR3 amino acids: CASSRDFTDTQYF. As DNA, the CDR3 is TGTGCCAGCAGCCGGGACTTCACAGATACGCAGTATTTT.

The J gene is TRBJ1-2, the V gene TRBV11-2, with no clear D. The germline V gene encodes CDR1 SGHAT and CDR2 FQNNGV. The CDR3 spans 13 residues. The V end was cut by 4 bases, the J end by 0 bases, with 6 bases between. In nucleotides, the CDR3 is TGTGCCAGCAGCTATGCGGCTAACTATGGCTACACCTTC. Amino acid sequence: CASSYAANYGYTF.

In its sample, this clone was seen once. This sequence joins TRBV27 and TRBJ1-3, with TRBD1 matching over 7 bases. After removal of 7 bases from V and 4 bases from J, the junction contained 7 bases not matched to a gene. CDR1 is MNHEY, CDR2 SMNVEV, per germline (reference sequence). This CDR3 is 14 amino acids long. Here the CDR3 reads CASIPTGSGNTIYF. The CDR3 DNA follows: TGTGCCAGCATCCCGACAGGGTCGGGAAACACCATATATTTT.

This clone was detected once. The gene calls are TRBV4-1 and TRBJ2-2; D not certain. The CDR3 extends over 15 amino acids. V was clipped by 0 bases and J by 1 base, with 6 bases between them. Per the germline V gene, CDR1 is MGHRA and CDR2 is YSYEKL. The CDR3 region has the DNA TGCGCCAGCAGCCAAGATCAACAGAACACCGGGGAGCTGTTTTTT. Its protein product is CASSQDQQNTGELFF.

This clone was recorded once. The chain combines TRBV7-8 with TRBJ2-6; 7 bases are a match to TRBD1. V lost 2 bases, J lost 0 bases, and 13 bases stayed unmatched. The CDR3 consists of 20 residues. Germline values: CDR1 SGHVS, CDR2 FQNEAQ. The DNA of the CDR3 is TGTGCCAGCAGCTTATTCGGGACAGTAGCCCTAGTCTCTGGGGCCAACGTCCTGACTTTC. It is translated as CASSLFGTVALVSGANVLTF.

The chain recombines TRBV6-5 with TRBJ2-3; 9 positions match TRBD1. V trimming: 4 bases; J trimming: 5 bases; junction bases outside the gene matches: 7. The CDR3 is made up of 15 amino acids. Germline assignment: CDR1 MNHEY and CDR2 SVGAGI. In DNA form, the CDR3 reads TGTGCCAGCAGTTCCATAATGGACAGGGGAGATACGCAGTATTTT. It codes for CASSSIMDRGDTQYF.

The chain joins TRBV21-1 to TRBJ1-1; TRBD1 was called by the table and not checked on the DNA. TRBV21-1 is given as a pseudogene. The CDR3 loop spans 17 amino acids. CDR3 bases: TGTGCCAGCAGCAAAGGCAAGGGACAGGGGGCGGACACTGAAGCTTTCTTT. Translation: CASSKGKGQGADTEAFF.

This clone showed up just a few times. The chain links TRBV4-1 to TRBJ2-2; no clear D gene. The ends were cut back, 0 bases at V and 8 bases at J, with 10 bases in the middle. The CDR3 consists of 14 residues. Looked up from germline, CDR1 is MGHRA and CDR2 is YSYEKL. This chain's CDR3 is CASSQEEIEGELFF. The CDR3 DNA is TGCGCCAGCAGCCAAGAAGAGATCGAGGGGGAGCTGTTTTTT.

The chain recombines TRBV11-3 with TRBJ2-6; 10 bases map to TRBD1. The V gene end was trimmed by 6 bases and the J gene end by 3 bases; junction bases not matched to a gene: 5. Germline V gene sequence: CDR1 SGHNT, CDR2 YENEEA. This CDR3 region has 16 residues. CDR3 residues: CASSDRGRGGANVLTF. CDR3 nucleotide sequence: TGTGCCAGCAGTGACAGGGGGCGGGGTGGGGCCAACGTCCTGACTTTC.

The CDR3 reads CASSFAGGDTEAFF. As DNA, the CDR3 is TGTGCCAGCAGCTTTGCGGGAGGGGACACTGAAGCTTTCTTT. The chain combines TRBV7-3 with TRBJ1-1; possibly TRBD1 for D (5 bases). Germline loops: CDR1 SGHTA, CDR2 FQGTGA. The CDR3 is 14 amino acids. Trimming left V 3 bases short and J 3 bases short, with 11 bases between.

The rearrangement joins TRBV19 to TRBJ2-1, with 11 bases identical to TRBD2. J was trimmed by 0 bases and V by 5 bases; bases with no gene match: 9. Germline values: CDR1 LNHDA, CDR2 SQIVND (reference sequence). The CDR3 is 18 residues long. This chain's CDR3 is CASSESASGRFSYNEQFF. The CDR3 nucleotides read TGTGCCAGTAGTGAATCTGCTAGCGGGAGGTTCTCCTACAATGAGCAGTTCTTC.

The chain joins TRBV7-8 to TRBJ2-5; 8 nucleotides match TRBD2. CDR1 is SGHVS and CDR2 is FQNEAQ in the germline V gene. The CDR3 length is 17 residues. J lost 5 bases, V lost 1 base, and 12 bases had no gene match. The CDR3 bases are TGTGCCAGCAGCTTAGAGTCCGAGCGGGAGATCCGGGAGACCCAGTACTTC. Amino acids: CASSLESEREIRETQYF.

The chain uses TRBV7-2 and TRBJ2-5, with 7 positions matching TRBD2. V dropped 0 bases and J dropped 2; count of bases not matched to a gene: 3. The CDR3 is made up of 15 amino acids. The germline V gene encodes CDR1 SGHTA and CDR2 FQGNSA. The CDR3 DNA reads as TGTGCCAGCAGCTTAGCTAGCGGGCCGCAAGAGACCCAGTACTTC. Protein: CASSLASGPQETQYF.

The chain has TRBV28 and TRBJ2-7; D gene uncertain. CDR3 size: 13 residues. Per the germline V gene, CDR1 is MDHEN and CDR2 is SYDVKM. Trimming removed 3 bases from V and 7 bases from J, with 13 bases in between. CDR3 loop: CASSFPGRIEQYF. CDR3 in DNA: TGTGCCAGCAGTTTCCCAGGTCGAATAGAGCAGTACTTC.

The chain links TRBV29-1 to TRBJ2-7; D perhaps matches TRBD1 (6 bases). This CDR3 is 13 amino acids long. In germline, CDR1 is SQVTM, CDR2 ANQGSEA. The V end lost 5 bases, the J end lost 0 bases, and 11 bases lay between the germline ends. The CDR3 region has the DNA TGCAGCGTTTTACTACAGGGCTCCTACGAGCAGTACTTC. This encodes CSVLLQGSYEQYF.

This chain joins TRBV7-6 and TRBJ2-3; 12 bases align to TRBD2. This CDR3 contains 17 residues. CDR1 is SGHVS, CDR2 FNYEAQ, per germline. V trimming: 1 base; J trimming: 6 bases; junction bases outside the gene matches: 8. The CDR3 sequence: CASSLDLAGGLEDTQYF. In DNA, the CDR3 is TGTGCCAGCAGCTTAGACCTAGCGGGAGGGCTCGAGGATACGCAGTATTTT.

The chain joins TRBV7-2 to TRBJ2-1; tentative D call: TRBD2 (6 bases). The germline V gene encodes CDR1 SGHTA and CDR2 FQGNSA. The V gene lost 2 bases and the J gene lost 8 bases, with 10 bases spanning the gap. There are 13 residues in the CDR3. CDR3 bases: TGTGCCAGCAGCTTAATAGCGGACGATGAGCAGTTCTTC. This codes for CASSLIADDEQFF.

This clone was recorded once. The rearrangement links TRBV4-1 to TRBJ2-7, with D hard to call. CDR1 MGHRA and CDR2 YSYEKL come from the germline V gene. Trimming removed 4 bases from V and 3 bases from J, with 10 bases in between. This CDR3 region has 13 residues. The CDR3, as DNA: TGCGCCAGCAGCCGATCCCCCGGCTACGAGCAGTACTTC. Translating gives CASSRSPGYEQYF.

J is TRBJ2-2 and V is TRBV28; D remains unclear. The V and J ends lost 7 bases and 7 bases respectively, with 4 bases between them. Per germline, CDR1 MDHEN and CDR2 SYDVKM. The CDR3 length is 10 residues. The CDR3 nucleotides read TGTGCCAGCATCGGCGGGGAGCTGTTTTTT. It is translated as CASIGGELFF. The complete variable domain, with remaining parts taken from reference TRBV28 and TRBJ2-2, reads DVKVTQSSRYLVKRTGEKVFLECVQDMDHENMFWYRQDPGLGLRLIYFSYDVKMKEKGDIPEGYSVSREKKERFSLILESASTNQTSMYLCASIGGELFFGEGSRLTVL.

V is TRBV9 and J is TRBJ2-1, with D maybe TRBD2 (5 bases). Trimming took 7 bases from V and 4 from J, leaving 15 bases between them. Germline CDR1 is SGDLS and CDR2 is YYNGEE. The CDR3 covers 14 residues. The CDR3 spells CASGPLRGYNEQFF. Here the CDR3 DNA reads TGTGCCAGCGGACCTCTCCGGGGATACAATGAGCAGTTCTTC.

This clone came up once. The chain uses TRBV28 and TRBJ1-3; no clear D gene. V lost 2 bases and J 3 bases, leaving 11 bases between the germline ends. The CDR3 is made up of 15 amino acids. Germline loops: CDR1 MDHEN, CDR2 SYDVKM. The DNA of the CDR3 is TGTGCCAGCAGTTTAGCGGGGAAAAATGGAAACACCATATATTTT. It specifies CASSLAGKNGNTIYF.

This rearrangement joins TRBV9 to TRBJ2-2; 10 bases match TRBD2. This CDR3 is built from 17 residues. V lost 0 bases, J lost 7 bases, and 9 bases stayed unmatched. Germline V gives CDR1 SGDLS, CDR2 YYNGEE. The chain's CDR3 is CASSVVGAGGPGGELFF. Here the CDR3 DNA reads TGTGCCAGCAGCGTAGTCGGAGCGGGAGGGCCTGGCGGGGAGCTGTTTTTT. Full variable domain (rest looked up from reference TRBV9 and TRBJ2-2): DSGVTQTPKHLITATGQRVTLRCSPRSGDLSVYWYQQSLDQGLQFLIQYYNGEERAKGNILERFSAQQFPDLHSELNLSSLELGDSALYFCASSVVGAGGPGGELFFGEGSRLTVL.

The chain links TRBV10-3 to TRBJ1-5, with D perhaps TRBD1 (5 bases). The ends were cut back, 7 bases at V and 8 bases at J, with 21 bases in the middle. The CDR3 sequence is 15 residues long. The germline CDR1 and CDR2 sequences are ENHRY and SYGVKD. The CDR3 protein is CAITRSSGQGEPQHF. For the CDR3, the DNA is TGTGCCATCACCCGGAGCTCGGGCCAAGGGGAGCCCCAGCATTTT.

The J gene is TRBJ2-1, the V gene TRBV7-9, with 10 bases identical to TRBD2. The CDR3 consists of 16 residues. Per the germline V gene, CDR1 is SEHNR and CDR2 is FQNEAQ (reference sequence). V shed 5 bases, J shed 0 bases, and the junction held 4 bases outside the gene matches. For the CDR3, the DNA is TGTGCCAGCAGCGGAGCGGGGGGGGGCTCCTACAATGAGCAGTTCTTC. Translation gives CASSGAGGGSYNEQFF.

This CDR3 reads CASSYSRQVGTQYF. The DNA for the CDR3 is TGTGCCAGCAGTTACTCAAGACAGGTCGGGACCCAGTACTTC. The chain joins TRBV6-6 to TRBJ2-5, with D possibly TRBD1 on 6 matching bases. CDR3 length: 14 amino acids. From germline, CDR1 is MNHNY and CDR2 SVGAGI (reference sequence). Between the trimmed V and J ends, which lost 0 bases and 7 bases, there was a span of 12 bases.

The chain couples TRBV27 to TRBJ1-4; D is uncertain. The ends were cut back, 6 bases at V and 0 bases at J, with 8 bases in the middle. CDR1 and CDR2 from the germline V gene are MNHEY and SMNVEV (reference sequence). The CDR3 is 14 residues long. The CDR3 region has the DNA TGTGCCAGCAGAGCCCGGTCAACTAATGAAAAACTGTTTTTT. Protein product: CASRARSTNEKLFF. Complete variable domain (other parts from reference TRBV27 and TRBJ1-4): EAQVTQNPRYLITVTGKKLTVTCSQNMNHEYMSWYRQDPGLGLRQIYYSMNVEVTDKGDVPEGYKVSRKEKRNFPLILESPSPNQTSLYFCASRARSTNEKLFFGSGTQLSVL.

This clone was counted only a few times. The chain carries TRBV4-2 and TRBJ2-7; 12 bases are shared with TRBD1. The V segment lost 3 bases and the J segment 0 bases; nucleotides outside the gene matches: 3. CDR3 length: 16 residues. Per the germline V gene, CDR1 is LGHNA and CDR2 is YNFKEQ. The CDR3 reads CASSQGQGAHSYEQYF. DNA of the CDR3: TGTGCCAGCAGCCAGGGACAGGGGGCCCACTCCTACGAGCAGTACTTC.

J is TRBJ1-1 and V is TRBV6-5, with D perhaps matching TRBD1 (6 bases). V was cut by 5 bases and J by 4 bases, with 8 bases left in between. CDR3 length equals 12 residues. Germline CDR1 and CDR2: MNHEY and SVGAGI. This CDR3 reads CASSPTGTEAFF. Here the CDR3 DNA reads TGTGCCAGCAGTCCGACAGGCACTGAAGCTTTCTTT.

The chain carries TRBV6-6 and TRBJ1-1; 8 nucleotides match TRBD1. Per the germline V gene, CDR1 is MNHNY and CDR2 is SVGAGI (reference sequence). After removal of 0 bases from V and 11 bases from J, the junction contained 5 bases not matched to a gene. CDR3 size: 13 residues. CDR3 residues: CASSYSPDRAAFF. The CDR3 DNA sequence: TGTGCCAGCAGTTACTCACCGGACAGGGCGGCTTTCTTT.

The chain links TRBV10-3 to TRBJ2-3, with 10 bases identical to TRBD2. The CDR3 runs to 15 residues. From germline, CDR1 is ENHRY and CDR2 SYGVKD. The ends lost 4 bases at V and 3 bases at J; junction bases unmatched: 4. CDR3 nucleotide sequence: TGTGCCATCAGTGGGACTAGCGGCATAACAGATACGCAGTATTTT. It yields the protein CAISGTSGITDTQYF.